This TCR beta chain was obtained from a study of T cell repertoires in cytomegalovirus infection. The sample holds a few counts of this clonotype. No antigen is known for it. V lost 0 bases to trimming and J lost 2 bases, with 9 bases between them. The CDR3 runs to 15 residues. Per germline, CDR1 LGHNA and CDR2 YSLEER. MiXCR, run by TCRdb on the reads, gives a single entry per CDR3 protein. The data hold about 360,000 distinct CDR3 sequences, with about a third observed a single time. The sequence was collected from a human donor in good health (CMV status not recorded). Some clones in this sample may be carry-over from other donors' samples. The input for sequencing was cultured PBMCs, taken from culture after CMV antigen stimulation. This chain joins TRBV4-3 and TRBJ2-3; a weak D match, TRBD2 (5 bases). The CDR3 nucleotides are TGCGCCAGCAGCCAAGATCACGGGATCACAGATACGCAGTATTTT. Translation gives CASSQDHGITDTQYF.